Listed below are T cell receptor beta chains from one sample, sequenced in a study of blood T cells in healthy people across ages. TCRdb re-called the 5' RACE reads through MiXCR, storing one row per CDR3 protein. The sample shows roughly 1,800,000 distinct CDR3 sequences, 49% of them seen only once. Sequencing was performed on blood. These receptors were taken from a woman in her forties in good health. CDR3s include the opening cysteine and the closing phenylalanine or tryptophan. Fields, in order: D gene, V gene, clone size, J gene, CDR3 DNA, CDR3 protein. The D gene is left open where the match is weak. Clone sizes are given selectively: once, few, many, or a class where the clone is expanded.

D gene: .; V gene: TRBV20-1; clone size: once; J gene: TRBJ1-2; CDR3 DNA: TGCAGTGCGATGTGGCGCGGGTGTGGCTACACCTTC; CDR3 protein: CSAMWRGCGYTF
D gene: .; V gene: TRBV7-3; clone size: .; J gene: TRBJ1-2; CDR3 DNA: TGTGCCAGCAGCCCCATGGCCCACAGGGCCTATGGCTACACCTTC; CDR3 protein: CASSPMAHRAYGYTF
D gene: .; V gene: TRBV7-2; clone size: once; J gene: TRBJ2-4; CDR3 DNA: TGTGCCAGCAGCGAACGGGTGGTTCAGTACTTC; CDR3 protein: CASSERVVQYF
D gene: TRBD1; V gene: TRBV4-2; clone size: .; J gene: TRBJ1-4; CDR3 DNA: TGTGCCAGCAGCCAACTGACAGGGTCGGGGGAAAAACTGTTTTTT; CDR3 protein: CASSQLTGSGEKLFF
D gene: .; V gene: TRBV10-3; clone size: few; J gene: TRBJ2-5; CDR3 DNA: TGTGCCATCAGTGAGTCGATAAAGACCCAGTACTTC; CDR3 protein: CAISESIKTQYF
D gene: .; V gene: TRBV2; clone size: .; J gene: TRBJ2-1; CDR3 DNA: TGTGCCAGCAGAGGTGGGGGGGCGGGCAATGAGCAGTTCTTC; CDR3 protein: CASRGGGAGNEQFF
D gene: .; V gene: TRBV3-1; clone size: few; J gene: TRBJ1-2; CDR3 DNA: TGTGCCAGCAGCCAATTCGCGCAGGGGACCGGCTACACCTTC; CDR3 protein: CASSQFAQGTGYTF
D gene: .; V gene: TRBV28; clone size: .; J gene: TRBJ2-5; CDR3 DNA: TGTGCCAGCAGTTCTCGGGCCCTGAGGGAGACCCAGTACTTC; CDR3 protein: CASSSRALRETQYF
D gene: TRBD1; V gene: TRBV10-3; clone size: .; J gene: TRBJ2-1; CDR3 DNA: TGTGCCATCAGTGAAGGAGACAGGGCGTACAATGAGCAGTTCTTC; CDR3 protein: CAISEGDRAYNEQFF
D gene: TRBD1; V gene: TRBV6-6; clone size: .; J gene: TRBJ1-2; CDR3 DNA: TGTGCCAGCAGTAAACAGGGACAGGGCGGCTATGGCTACACCTTC; CDR3 protein: CASSKQGQGGYGYTF
D gene: .; V gene: TRBV20-1; clone size: .; J gene: TRBJ1-2; CDR3 DNA: TGCAGTGCTAGTCCAGGAGGGAGTTATGGCTACACCTTC; CDR3 protein: CSASPGGSYGYTF